The clone carrying this T cell receptor (beta chain) appeared many times. The data originate from a study of T cells in Graves' hyperthyroidism and ophthalmopathy. Trimming shortened V by 6 bases and J by 6 bases, and 22 bases separated the two germline ends. This CDR3 spans 16 amino acids. Germline assignment: CDR1 SGHAT and CDR2 FQNNGV. RNA transcripts yielded amplified TCR beta CDR3 regions. The TCR CDR3 first-round RT-PCR relied on the HTBI primer set. TCRdb redid the calling of the multiplex PCR reads with MiXCR, one entry per CDR3 protein. This sample carries a few hundred thousand distinct CDR3 sequences, less than 20% of them seen once, and the ten largest clones take less than 9.5%.

Sequences were obtained from blood. This receptor was identified in a young woman with Graves' hyperthyroidism. The V and J genes are TRBV11-2 and TRBJ2-3; unclear D gene. For the CDR3, the DNA is TGTGCCAGCAGGATTACTTCATCGCAGGCAGGCGATACGCAGTATTTT. Translating gives CASRITSSQAGDTQYF.